This T cell receptor (beta chain) was identified in a study of T cell responses to AZD1222 COVID-19 vaccine. Study-level results: The donors showed a predominance of white British ancestry and of females, with possible underestimation of clonal diversity. At baseline, just a handful of AZD1222 recipients tested seropositive. Two AZD1222 administrations were followed by greater Spike-specific TCR breadth and depth.

The germline gives CDR1 DFQATT, CDR2 SNEGSKA (reference sequence). The CDR3 spans 15 residues. V was shortened by 3 bases and J by 5 bases, with 18 bases between the two germline ends. Using immunoSEQ multiplex PCR, the repertoire was profiled, and TCRdb retains in-frame clones only, with some absent. The sample carries fewer than 150,000 clones, around 89% recorded once. Points on this clone: Its antigen remains unidentified.

The input for sequencing was peripheral blood, taken 28 days after the second AZD1222 dose. This receptor was taken from an adult who received the AZD1222 COVID-19 vaccine. The genes are TRBV20-1 and TRBJ2-3; D possibly corresponds to TRBD2 (6 bases). This CDR3 reads CSASRVRGRQDTQYF. CDR3 in DNA: TGCAGTGCTAGTAGGGTGCGGGGCCGTCAAGATACGCAGTATTTT.